The 14 T cell receptor beta chains in this list originate from one sample, sequenced in a study of OX40 agonist ivuxolimab in advanced cancers. Clones were sequenced by immunoSEQ multiplex PCR, and TCRdb holds only the in-frame ones, with some missing. The sample records tens of thousands of clones, nearly 90% being singletons. The sequencing used CD4+ or CD8+ T cells sorted from blood, collected in a trial of the OX40 agonist ivuxolimab. Source of these receptors: an adult with an advanced solid tumor such as melanoma, head and neck, liver or kidney cancer.

This clone was recorded once. The chain joins TRBV13 to TRBJ1-1, with a possible D match to TRBD1 (5 bases). The V end was cut by 0 bases, the J end by 3 bases, with 8 bases between. Germline CDR1 PRHDT, CDR2 FYEKMQ (reference sequence). The CDR3 totals 14 residues. The CDR3 reads CASSLGEGYTEAFF. The CDR3 DNA reads as TGTGCCAGCAGCTTAGGAGAGGGGTACACTGAAGCTTTCTTT.

The J gene is TRBJ1-4, the V gene TRBV9, with D unclear. The CDR3 has 15 residues. Trimming removed 0 bases from V and 3 bases from J, with 9 bases in between. Germline values: CDR1 SGDLS, CDR2 YYNGEE. In DNA, the CDR3 is TGTGCCAGCAGCGTAGCTCTTGATGCTAATGAAAAACTGTTTTTT. Residues: CASSVALDANEKLFF.

The chain carries TRBV7-7 and TRBJ1-1; tentatively, D is TRBD1 (5 bases). The CDR3 sequence is 13 residues long. The V gene lost 3 bases and the J gene lost 5 bases, with 10 bases spanning the gap. CDR1 is SSHAT, CDR2 FNYEAQ, per germline (reference sequence). Written as DNA, the CDR3 is TGTGCCAGCAGCTTTACCAGGGAGACTGAAGCTTTCTTT. Encoded protein: CASSFTRETEAFF.

This chain uses TRBV5-8 with TRBJ1-2, with D perhaps matching TRBD1 (5 bases). The V end was cut by 0 bases, the J end by 3 bases, with 9 bases between. Germline CDR1 SGHTS, CDR2 YDEGEE. This CDR3 spans 14 amino acids. The CDR3 protein is CASSLGGADYGYTF. The CDR3 DNA sequence: TGTGCCAGCAGCTTGGGGGGCGCTGACTATGGCTACACCTTC.

The genes are TRBV14 and TRBJ1-1, with D perhaps TRBD1 (6 bases). V was shortened by 0 bases and J by 2 bases, with 16 bases between the two germline ends. The CDR3 spans 17 residues. The V gene's germline CDR1 is SGHDN and CDR2 FVKESK. CDR3 residues: CASSQEGQGWINTEAFF. For the CDR3, the DNA is TGTGCCAGCAGCCAAGAAGGGCAGGGGTGGATTAACACTGAAGCTTTCTTT.

J is TRBJ1-2 and V is TRBV7-9; TRBD1 aligns across 7 bases. Germline-derived CDR1 and CDR2 are SEHNR and FQNEAQ (reference sequence). V shed 4 bases, J shed 7 bases, and the junction held 6 bases outside the gene matches. This CDR3 contains 13 residues. CDR3 nucleotide sequence: TGTGCCAGCAGCTCGCCGACAGGGTCTGGCTACACCTTC. Its translation is CASSSPTGSGYTF. Complete variable domain (other parts from reference TRBV7-9 and TRBJ1-2): DTGVSQNPRHKITKRGQNVTFRCDPISEHNRLYWYRQTLGQGPEFLTYFQNEAQLEKSRLLSDRFSAERPKGSFSTLEIQRTEQGDSAMYLCASSSPTGSGYTFGSGTRLTVV.

V gene TRBV5-6 combines with J gene TRBJ2-1; 10 positions agree with TRBD2. Germline CDR1 SGHDT, CDR2 YYEEEE. This CDR3 comprises 14 residues. The J segment lost 7 bases and the V segment lost 3 bases, leaving 4 bases of the junction unmatched. CDR3 bases: TGTGCCAGCAGCTGGGGACTAGCGACTAATGAGCAGTTCTTC. Protein product: CASSWGLATNEQFF.

This chain links TRBV6-5 with TRBJ2-7, with D possibly TRBD1 on 7 matching bases. The V and J ends lost 2 bases and 3 bases respectively, with 11 bases between them. The CDR3 sequence is 14 residues long. Germline CDR1 reads MNHEY; CDR2 reads SVGAGI. The CDR3 here is CASSYGQGGYEQYF. The CDR3 nucleotides read TGTGCCAGCAGTTACGGGCAGGGGGGCTACGAGCAGTACTTC.

The chain employs TRBV19 and TRBJ1-4, with D tentatively TRBD1 (6 bases). The V end lost 4 bases, the J end lost 7 bases, and 13 bases lay between the germline ends. The CDR3 consists of 14 residues. Germline CDR1 is LNHDA and CDR2 is SQIVND (reference sequence). DNA of the CDR3: TGTGCCAGTAGTACGACAGGACGGGGTGAAAAACTGTTTTTT. As protein: CASSTTGRGEKLFF.

The rearrangement uses TRBV19 and TRBJ2-3; 13 bases are shared with TRBD2. V lost 3 bases and J lost 6; bases outside the gene matches: 3. Per the germline V gene, CDR1 is LNHDA and CDR2 is SQIVND (reference sequence). The CDR3 has 15 amino acids. CDR3: CASSMTSGGLDTQYF. In DNA, the CDR3 is TGTGCCAGTAGTATGACTAGCGGGGGGTTGGATACGCAGTATTTT. Together with reference TRBV19 and TRBJ2-3, the CDR3 gives the full variable domain: DGGITQSPKYLFRKEGQNVTLSCEQNLNHDAMYWYRQDPGQGLRLIYYSQIVNDFQKGDIAEGYSVSREKKESFPLTVTSAQKNPTAFYLCASSMTSGGLDTQYFGPGTRLTVL.

The rearrangement uses TRBV5-6 and TRBJ2-1; 7 bases are a match to TRBD1. The germline V gene encodes CDR1 SGHDT and CDR2 YYEEEE. J was trimmed by 3 bases and V by 4 bases; bases with no gene match: 7. The CDR3 sequence is 15 residues long. CDR3 DNA sequence: TGTGCCAGCAGCCTCGACAGGGTCGGCTACAATGAGCAGTTCTTC. Translated: CASSLDRVGYNEQFF.

The V and J genes are TRBV29-1 and TRBJ1-2, with 8 bases aligning to TRBD1. This CDR3 is built from 15 residues. Per germline, CDR1 SQVTM and CDR2 ANQGSEA. V lost 1 base, J lost 3 bases, and 7 bases stayed unmatched. The CDR3 DNA follows: TGCAGCGTTGAAGGGGGACAGGTTCGCGACTATGGCTACACCTTC. Translated: CSVEGGQVRDYGYTF.

The chain employs TRBV19 and TRBJ1-1, with no clear D. Germline V gives CDR1 LNHDA, CDR2 SQIVND (reference sequence). V lost 3 bases and J lost 3, with 11 bases in between. The CDR3 is made up of 14 amino acids. The CDR3 sequence: CASSITEGYTEAFF. CDR3 DNA sequence: TGTGCCAGTAGTATCACGGAGGGATACACTGAAGCTTTCTTT.

The rearrangement joins TRBV7-9 to TRBJ1-4, with D possibly being TRBD1 (6 bases). CDR3 size: 14 residues. V lost 6 bases to trimming and J lost 7 bases, with 15 bases between them. Germline V gene sequence: CDR1 SEHNR, CDR2 FQNEAQ (reference sequence). The CDR3 is CASRLGGIGEKLFF. CDR3 nucleotide sequence: TGTGCCAGCAGACTAGGGGGGATTGGTGAAAAACTGTTTTTT.